This TCR beta chain emerged from a study of cytotoxic CD8 clonotypes in ibrutinib-treated CLL. Study details: Samples averaged roughly 280,000 productive templates and 94,082 productive rearrangements. Findings of the study overall: Exceeding age-matched healthy donors, baseline clonality also tracked the counts of circulating CD8+ T cells. Whereas clonality rose at ibrutinib response, it declined toward baseline at progression.

As for this clone: Its specificity is not known.

Data came from immunoSEQ multiplex PCR; TCRdb stores just in-frame clones and leaves some out. The sample shows about 69,000 clones, more than 70% of them seen only once. The CDR3 is made up of 14 amino acids. Trimming took 6 bases from V and 4 from J, leaving 15 bases between them. Germline values: CDR1 WNHNN, CDR2 SYGVQD (reference sequence). The receptor's source is a human donor with chronic lymphocytic leukemia. The input for sequencing was PBMCs, taken at disease progression, from a patient treated with ibrutinib. The V and J genes are TRBV10-1 and TRBJ1-1, with unresolved D. CDR3 sequence reads: CASSDGWRSTEAFF. CDR3 coding DNA: TGCGCCAGCAGCGATGGTTGGCGGAGCACTGAAGCTTTCTTT.